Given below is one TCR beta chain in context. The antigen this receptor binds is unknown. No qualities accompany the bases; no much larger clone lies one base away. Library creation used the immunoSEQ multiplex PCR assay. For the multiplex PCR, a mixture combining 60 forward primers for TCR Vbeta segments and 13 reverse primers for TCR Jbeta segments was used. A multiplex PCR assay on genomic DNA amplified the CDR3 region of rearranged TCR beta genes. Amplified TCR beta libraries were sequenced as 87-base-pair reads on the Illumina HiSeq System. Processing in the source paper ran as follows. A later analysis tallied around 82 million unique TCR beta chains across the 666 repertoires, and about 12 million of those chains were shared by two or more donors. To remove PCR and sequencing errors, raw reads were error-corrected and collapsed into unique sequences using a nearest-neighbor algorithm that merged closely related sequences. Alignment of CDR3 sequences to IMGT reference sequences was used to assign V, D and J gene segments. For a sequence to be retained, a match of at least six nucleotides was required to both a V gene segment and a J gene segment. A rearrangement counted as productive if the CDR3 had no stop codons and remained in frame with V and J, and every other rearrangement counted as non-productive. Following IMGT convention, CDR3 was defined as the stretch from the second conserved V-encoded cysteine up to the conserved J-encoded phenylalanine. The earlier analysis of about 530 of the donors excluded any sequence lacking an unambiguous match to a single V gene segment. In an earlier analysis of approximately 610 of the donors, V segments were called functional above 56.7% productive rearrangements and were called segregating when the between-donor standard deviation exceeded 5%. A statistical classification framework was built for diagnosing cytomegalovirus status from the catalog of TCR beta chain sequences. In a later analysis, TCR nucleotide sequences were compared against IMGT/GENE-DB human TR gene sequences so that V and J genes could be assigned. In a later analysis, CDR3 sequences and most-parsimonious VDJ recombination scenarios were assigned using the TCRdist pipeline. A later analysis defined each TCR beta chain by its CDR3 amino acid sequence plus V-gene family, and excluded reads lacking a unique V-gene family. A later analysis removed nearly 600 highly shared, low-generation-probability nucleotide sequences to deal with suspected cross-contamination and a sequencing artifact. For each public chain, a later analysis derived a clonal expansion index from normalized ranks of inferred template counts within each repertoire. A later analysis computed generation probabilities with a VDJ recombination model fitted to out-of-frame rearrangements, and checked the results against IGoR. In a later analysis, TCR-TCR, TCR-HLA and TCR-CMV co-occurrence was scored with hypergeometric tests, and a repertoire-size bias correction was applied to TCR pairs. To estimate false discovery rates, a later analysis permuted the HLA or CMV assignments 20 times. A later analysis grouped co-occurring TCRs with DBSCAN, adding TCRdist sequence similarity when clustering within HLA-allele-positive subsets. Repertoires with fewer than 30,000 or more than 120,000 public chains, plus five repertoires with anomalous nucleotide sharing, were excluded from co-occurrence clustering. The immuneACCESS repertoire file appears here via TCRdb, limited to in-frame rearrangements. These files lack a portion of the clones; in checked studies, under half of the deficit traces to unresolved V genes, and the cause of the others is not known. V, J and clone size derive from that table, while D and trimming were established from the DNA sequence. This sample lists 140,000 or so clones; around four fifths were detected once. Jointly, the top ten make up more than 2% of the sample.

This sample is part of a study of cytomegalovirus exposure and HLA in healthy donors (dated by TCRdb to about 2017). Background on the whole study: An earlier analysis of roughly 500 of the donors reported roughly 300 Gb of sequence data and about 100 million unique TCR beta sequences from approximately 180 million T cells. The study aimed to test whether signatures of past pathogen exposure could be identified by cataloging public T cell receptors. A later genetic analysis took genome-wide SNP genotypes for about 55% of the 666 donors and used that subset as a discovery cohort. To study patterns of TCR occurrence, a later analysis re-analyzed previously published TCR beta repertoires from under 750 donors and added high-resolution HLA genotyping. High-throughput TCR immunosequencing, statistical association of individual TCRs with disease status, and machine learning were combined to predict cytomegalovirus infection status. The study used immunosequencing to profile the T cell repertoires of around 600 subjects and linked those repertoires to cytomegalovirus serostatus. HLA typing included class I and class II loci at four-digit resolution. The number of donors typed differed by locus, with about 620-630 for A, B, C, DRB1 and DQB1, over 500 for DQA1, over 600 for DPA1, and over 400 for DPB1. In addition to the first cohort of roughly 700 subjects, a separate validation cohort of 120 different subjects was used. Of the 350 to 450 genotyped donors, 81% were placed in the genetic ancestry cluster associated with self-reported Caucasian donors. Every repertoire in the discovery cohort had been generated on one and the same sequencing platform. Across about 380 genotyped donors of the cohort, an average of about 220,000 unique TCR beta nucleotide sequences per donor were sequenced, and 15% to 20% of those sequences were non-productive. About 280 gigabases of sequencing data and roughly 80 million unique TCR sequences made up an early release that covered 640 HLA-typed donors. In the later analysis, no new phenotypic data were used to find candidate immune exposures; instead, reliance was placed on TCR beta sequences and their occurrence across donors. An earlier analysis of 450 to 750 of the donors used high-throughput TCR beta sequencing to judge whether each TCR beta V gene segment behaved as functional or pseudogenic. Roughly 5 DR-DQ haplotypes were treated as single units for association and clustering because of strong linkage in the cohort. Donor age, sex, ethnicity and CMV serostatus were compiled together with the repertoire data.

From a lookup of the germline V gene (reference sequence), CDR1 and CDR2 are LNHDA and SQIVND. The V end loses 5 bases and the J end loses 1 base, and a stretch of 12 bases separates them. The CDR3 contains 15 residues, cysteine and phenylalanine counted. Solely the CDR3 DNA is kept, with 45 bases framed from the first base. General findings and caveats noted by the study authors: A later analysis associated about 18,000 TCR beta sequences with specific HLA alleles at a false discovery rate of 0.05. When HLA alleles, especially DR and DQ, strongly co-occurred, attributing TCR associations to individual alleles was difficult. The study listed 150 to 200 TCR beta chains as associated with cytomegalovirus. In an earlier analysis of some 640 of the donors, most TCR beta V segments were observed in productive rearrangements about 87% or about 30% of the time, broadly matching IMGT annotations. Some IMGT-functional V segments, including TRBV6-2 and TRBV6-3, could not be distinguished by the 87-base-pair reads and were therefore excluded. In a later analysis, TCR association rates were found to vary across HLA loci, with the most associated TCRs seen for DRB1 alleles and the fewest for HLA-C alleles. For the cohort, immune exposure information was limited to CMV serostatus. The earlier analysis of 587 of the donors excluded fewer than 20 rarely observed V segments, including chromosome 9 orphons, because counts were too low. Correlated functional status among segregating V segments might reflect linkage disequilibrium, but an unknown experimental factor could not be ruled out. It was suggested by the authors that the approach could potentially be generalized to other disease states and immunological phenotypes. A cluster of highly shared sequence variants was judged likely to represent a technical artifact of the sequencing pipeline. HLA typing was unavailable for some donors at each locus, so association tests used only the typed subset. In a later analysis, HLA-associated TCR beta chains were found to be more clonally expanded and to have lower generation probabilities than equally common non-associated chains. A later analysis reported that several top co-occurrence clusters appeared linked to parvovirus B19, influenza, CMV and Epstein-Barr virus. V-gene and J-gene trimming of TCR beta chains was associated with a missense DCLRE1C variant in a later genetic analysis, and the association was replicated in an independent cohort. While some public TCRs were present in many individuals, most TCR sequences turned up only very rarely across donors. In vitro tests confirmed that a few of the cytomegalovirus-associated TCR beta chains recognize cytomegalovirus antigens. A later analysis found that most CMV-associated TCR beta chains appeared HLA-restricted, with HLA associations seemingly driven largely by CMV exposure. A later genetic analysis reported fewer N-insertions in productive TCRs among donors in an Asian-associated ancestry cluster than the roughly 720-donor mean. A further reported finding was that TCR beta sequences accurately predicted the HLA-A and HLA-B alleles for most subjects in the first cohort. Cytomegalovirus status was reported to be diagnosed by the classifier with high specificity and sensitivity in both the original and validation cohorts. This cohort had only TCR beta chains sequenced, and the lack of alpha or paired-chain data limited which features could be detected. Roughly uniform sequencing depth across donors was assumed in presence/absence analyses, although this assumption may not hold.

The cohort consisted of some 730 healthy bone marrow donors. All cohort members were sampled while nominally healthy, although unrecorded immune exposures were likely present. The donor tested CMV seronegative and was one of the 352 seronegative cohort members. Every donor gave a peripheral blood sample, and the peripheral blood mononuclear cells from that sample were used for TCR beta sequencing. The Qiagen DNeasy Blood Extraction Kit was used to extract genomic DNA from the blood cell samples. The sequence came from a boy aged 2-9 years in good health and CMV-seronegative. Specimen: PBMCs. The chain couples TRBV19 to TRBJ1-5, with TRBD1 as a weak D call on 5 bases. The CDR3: CASSLIRESNQPQHF. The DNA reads TGTGCCAGTAGTCTTATCAGGGAAAGCAATCAGCCCCAGCATTTT.